This is a list of T cell receptor beta chains from one sample in a study of T cells in localized non-small cell lung cancer. Clones were sequenced by immunoSEQ multiplex PCR, and TCRdb holds only the in-frame ones, with some missing. The repertoire holds 130,000 or so clones, with about 90% as singletons. The sequencing here drew on peripheral blood, taken before any cancer treatment. These receptor sequences come from a female donor over 55 with stage I lung adenocarcinoma. Each CDR3 is given with its conserved first and last residue. D genes are given only for firm matches. Expanded clones are given a class, and other clones once, few, many or no size at all.

J	V	D	size	CDR3	DNA
TRBJ2-1	TRBV15	TRBD2	NA	CATYLAGHNEQFF	TGTGCCACTTATCTAGCGGGGCACAATGAGCAGTTCTTC
TRBJ1-6	TRBV2	TRBD1	NA	CASSETGQDNSPLHF	TGTGCCAGCAGTGAGACGGGACAGGATAATTCACCCCTCCACTTT
TRBJ2-5	TRBV5-4	TRBD2	NA	CASSLTSGTEETQYF	TGTGCCAGCAGCTTAACTAGCGGAACGGAAGAGACCCAGTACTTC
TRBJ1-1	TRBV6-1	NA	NA	CASSEQLNTEAFF	TGTGCCAGCAGTGAACAGCTAAACACTGAAGCTTTCTTT
TRBJ2-4	TRBV19	NA	NA	CASSMGGGVLAKNIQYF	TGTGCCAGTAGTATGGGTGGAGGGGTCCTAGCCAAAAACATTCAGTACTTC
TRBJ2-7	TRBV23-1	NA	once	CASSIVQAYEQYF	TGCGCCAGCAGTATCGTCCAAGCATACGAGCAGTACTTC
TRBJ2-7	TRBV10-3	NA	NA	CAISESMGGPYEQYF	TGTGCCATCAGTGAGTCGATGGGGGGACCCTACGAGCAGTACTTC
TRBJ2-7	TRBV5-1	NA	NA	CASSLGNIGVDREQYF	TGCGCCAGCAGCTTGGGGAACATAGGGGTGGATCGGGAGCAGTACTTC
TRBJ1-2	TRBV6-1	NA	NA	CASSVDNANYGYTF	TGTGCCAGCAGTGTTGACAACGCTAACTATGGCTACACCTTC
TRBJ2-4	TRBV19	NA	NA	CASSMGGGSLNIQYF	TGTGCCAGTAGTATGGGAGGGGGGTCCCTAAACATTCAGTACTTC
TRBJ1-5	TRBV21-1	NA	NA	CASSVFTGVWGISNQPQHF	TGTGCCAGCAGCGTTTTTACAGGGGTATGGGGGATAAGCAATCAGCCCCAGCATTTT
TRBJ2-1	TRBV19	NA	NA	CATGKSYNEQFF	TGTGCCACGGGTAAATCCTACAATGAGCAGTTCTTC
TRBJ2-7	TRBV6-1	NA	few	CASSEGTIYEQYF	TGTGCCAGCAGTGAGGGGACAATCTACGAGCAGTACTTC
TRBJ2-5	TRBV6-5	NA	NA	CASSKAKETQYF	TGTGCCAGCAGCAAGGCCAAAGAGACCCAGTACTTC
TRBJ2-2	TRBV5-1	NA	NA	CASLPGGTNTGELFF	TGCGCCAGCCTTCCCGGCGGGACGAACACCGGGGAGCTGTTTTTT
TRBJ2-7	TRBV14	TRBD2	NA	CASSQVGGSENEQYF	TGTGCCAGCAGCCAAGTCGGCGGGAGTGAAAACGAGCAGTACTTC
TRBJ1-1	TRBV6-6	TRBD1	once	CASSYSIGTGPTEAFF	TGTGCCAGCAGTTACTCGATTGGGACAGGACCCACTGAAGCTTTCTTT
TRBJ2-5	TRBV19	NA	NA	CASRGPAGRQETQYF	TGTGCCAGTAGGGGTCCCGCAGGGCGCCAAGAGACCCAGTACTTC
TRBJ2-2	TRBV20-1	NA	NA	CSATGELFF	TGCAGTGCTACCGGGGAGCTGTTTTTT
TRBJ2-1	TRBV6-1	TRBD2	NA	CASSELTSGHSYNEQFF	TGTGCCAGCAGTGAACTGACTAGCGGACACTCCTACAATGAGCAGTTCTTC
TRBJ2-2	TRBV5-6	NA	NA	CASREIGETSNPGELFF	TGTGCCAGCAGAGAGATCGGGGAAACGTCGAACCCGGGGGAGCTGTTTTTT
TRBJ2-5	TRBV6-5	TRBD2	NA	CASTPPGGLRETQYF	TGTGCCAGCACCCCGCCGGGGGGATTGAGGGAGACCCAGTACTTC
TRBJ1-5	TRBV2	NA	once	CASSLQGSQPQHF	TGTGCCAGCAGTCTGCAGGGTAGTCAGCCCCAGCATTTT
TRBJ2-1	TRBV7-2	NA	NA	CASSLLPASYNEQFF	TGTGCCAGCAGCTTACTCCCCGCCTCCTACAATGAGCAGTTCTTC
TRBJ1-5	TRBV9	TRBD1	NA	CASSPGTDSNQPQHF	TGTGCCAGCAGCCCCGGGACAGATAGCAATCAGCCCCAGCATTTT
TRBJ1-1	TRBV5-1	NA	NA	CASSLGTANTEAFF	TGCGCCAGCAGCTTGGGGACAGCAAACACTGAAGCTTTCTTT
TRBJ2-7	TRBV28	TRBD1	NA	CASSLWGQRSSYEQYF	TGTGCCAGCAGTTTATGGGGACAGAGGAGCTCCTACGAGCAGTACTTC
TRBJ2-7	TRBV11-2	NA	NA	CASSLDLRNEQYF	TGTGCCAGCAGCTTAGATCTTCGGAACGAGCAGTACTTC
TRBJ1-4	TRBV29-1	NA	NA	CSVGLSRATNEKLFF	TGCAGCGTTGGGCTTTCCAGGGCAACTAATGAAAAACTGTTTTTT
TRBJ1-2	TRBV28	NA	NA	CASSLTEGGYTF	TGTGCCAGCAGTTTAACTGAGGGAGGCTACACCTTC
TRBJ2-7	TRBV28	NA	NA	CASTLRISYEQYF	TGTGCCAGCACCCTCCGAATAAGCTACGAGCAGTACTTC
TRBJ2-5	TRBV5-1	NA	NA	CASSTRVSGETQYF	TGCGCCAGCAGCACCAGGGTCTCTGGCGAGACCCAGTACTTC
TRBJ2-6	TRBV27	NA	once	CASRASLSGANVLTF	TGTGCCAGCAGGGCTAGCCTCTCTGGGGCCAACGTCCTGACTTTC
TRBJ1-1	TRBV29-1	TRBD1	NA	CSVGQGNTEAFF	TGCAGCGTTGGACAGGGGAACACTGAAGCTTTCTTT
TRBJ2-7	TRBV7-2	NA	NA	CASSFGANNYEQYF	TGTGCCAGCAGCTTCGGTGCAAATAACTACGAGCAGTACTTC
TRBJ2-1	TRBV7-8	NA	NA	CASSLAGNNEQFF	TGTGCCAGCAGCTTAGCGGGTAACAATGAGCAGTTCTTC
TRBJ2-5	TRBV18	NA	NA	CASSLDYGETQYF	TGTGCCAGCTCTCTCGACTACGGAGAGACCCAGTACTTC
TRBJ2-2	TRBV10-1	TRBD1	few	CASGGQFGELFF	TGCGCCAGCGGGGGACAGTTCGGGGAGCTGTTTTTT
TRBJ2-7	TRBV6-5	NA	NA	CASSAPRRYEQYF	TGTGCCAGCAGTGCCCCTAGGAGGTACGAGCAGTACTTC
TRBJ2-7	TRBV18	TRBD1	once	CASSSGQTYEQYF	TGTGCCAGCTCATCGGGACAGACCTACGAGCAGTACTTC
TRBJ2-7	TRBV6-1	NA	NA	CASSLATLEQYF	TGTGCCAGCAGCCTGGCAACTCTCGAGCAGTACTTC
TRBJ2-3	TRBV30	TRBD2	once	CAWSERTSAKGAQYF	TGTGCCTGGAGTGAACGGACTAGCGCCAAGGGAGCGCAGTATTTT
TRBJ2-7	TRBV27	NA	NA	CASSYGRSYEQYF	TGTGCCAGCAGTTATGGGAGATCCTACGAGCAGTACTTC